A selection of T cell receptor beta chains follows, all from one sample in a study of vaccination and CD4 T cells after COVID-19. No cognate antigen is known for these TCRs. TCRdb reanalysed the PCR reads using MiXCR and keeps one entry per CDR3 protein. The table lists approximately 23,000 distinct CDR3 sequences, 30% to 40% of them singletons. The sample here was CD4+ T cells from blood, cultured in vitro, taken about 7 months after SARS-CoV-2 vaccination. The receptor source for this set is a human donor who had recovered from COVID-19. The CDR3 runs from the conserved cysteine through the conserved F or W. A D gene is named only where the DNA matches it firmly. Size tells how often a clone was seen (once, few, many) or the class of an expanded clone, and some rows leave it out.

j_gene	d_gene	abundance	v_gene	CDR3aa	CDR3nt
TRBJ1-1	.	few	TRBV27	CASSLRQNTEAFF	TGTGCCAGCAGTTTAAGGCAGAACACTGAAGCTTTCTTT
TRBJ2-2	.	.	TRBV7-8	CASRPRVRVGKGELFF	TGTGCCAGCAGACCCCGTGTCAGGGTAGGAAAAGGGGAGCTGTTTTTT
TRBJ2-1	.	.	TRBV21-1	CASSNLRQGYNEQFF	TGTGCCAGCAGCAATTTGAGACAGGGGTACAATGAGCAGTTCTTC
TRBJ2-7	TRBD2	.	TRBV6-1	CASSEVLAGGLEQYF	TGTGCCAGCAGTGAAGTCCTAGCGGGAGGGCTAGAGCAGTACTTC
TRBJ2-4	.	few	TRBV15	CATSRGSYGIQYF	TGTGCCACCAGCAGAGGAAGTTATGGCATTCAGTACTTC
TRBJ1-2	.	.	TRBV6-5	CASSYSGRDTNGYTF	TGTGCCAGCAGTTACTCGGGCAGAGATACGAATGGCTACACCTTC
TRBJ1-1	.	medium-sized	TRBV6-1	CASREGLYTEAFF	TGTGCCAGCAGAGAGGGGCTTTACACTGAAGCTTTCTTT
TRBJ2-5	.	medium-sized	TRBV7-9	CASIAVGGETQYF	TGTGCCAGCATCGCGGTGGGGGGAGAGACCCAGTACTTC
TRBJ2-1	TRBD2	.	TRBV6-2/TRBV6-3	CASSKWSSGRRAYNEQFF	TGTGCCAGCTCAAAGTGGAGTAGCGGGAGGAGGGCCTACAATGAGCAGTTCTTC
TRBJ1-2	.	many	TRBV20-1	CSARDDGDGYTF	TGCAGTGCTAGAGATGACGGGGACGGCTACACCTTC
TRBJ1-5	.	.	TRBV20-1	CSATHAGVKGNQPQHF	TGCAGTGCTACCCATGCCGGGGTTAAGGGCAATCAGCCCCAGCATTTT
TRBJ2-5	TRBD1	.	TRBV5-6	CASSLLAGTGGLETQYF	TGTGCCAGCAGCTTGTTGGCAGGGACAGGGGGCTTGGAGACCCAGTACTTC
TRBJ1-2	.	.	TRBV10-3	CAISRDGSNYGYTF	TGTGCCATCAGTAGGGACGGGTCTAACTATGGCTACACCTTC
TRBJ2-7	.	few	TRBV6-1	CASTQMSGSYEQYF	TGTGCCAGCACCCAAATGAGTGGCTCCTACGAGCAGTACTTC
TRBJ1-2	.	few	TRBV19	CASSIRAAYGYTF	TGTGCCAGTAGTATTAGGGCAGCCTATGGCTACACCTTC
TRBJ2-3	.	few	TRBV15	CATSRDRGDTQYF	TGTGCCACCAGCAGAGATCGGGGAGATACGCAGTATTTT
TRBJ2-6	.	medium-sized	TRBV7-2	CASGGRSSGANVLTF	TGTGCCAGCGGGGGCAGGTCTTCTGGGGCCAACGTCCTGACTTTC
TRBJ1-1	TRBD1	few	TRBV20-1	CSARAPGQGTEAFF	TGCAGTGCTAGAGCCCCGGGACAGGGCACTGAAGCTTTCTTT
TRBJ2-3	.	.	TRBV20-1	CSAQKPSRTDTQYF	TGCAGTGCCCAGAAGCCTAGCCGCACAGATACGCAGTATTTT
TRBJ1-2	TRBD1	.	TRBV6-2/TRBV6-3	CASGDRFYGYTF	TGTGCCAGCGGGGACAGGTTCTATGGCTACACCTTC
TRBJ1-5	.	.	TRBV20-1	CSASSGVEQPQHF	TGCAGTGCTAGTTCAGGGGTTGAGCAGCCCCAGCATTTT
TRBJ2-7	TRBD2	few	TRBV7-2	CASSPLAGDREQYF	TGTGCCAGCAGCCCCCTAGCGGGAGATCGGGAGCAGTACTTC
TRBJ2-7	TRBD2	.	TRBV6-1	CASSRIGGSVYEQYF	TGTGCCAGCAGCCGAATTGGCGGGAGTGTGTACGAGCAGTACTTC
TRBJ2-2	TRBD1	.	TRBV7-8	CASSLETGKNTGELFF	TGTGCCAGCAGCTTAGAGACAGGGAAGAACACCGGGGAGCTGTTTTTT
TRBJ2-7	TRBD1	few	TRBV20-1	CSPTKTGTYEQYF	TGCAGTCCAACAAAGACAGGGACCTACGAGCAGTACTTC
TRBJ2-7	TRBD1	.	TRBV6-2/TRBV6-3	CASSLVGGQATYEQYF	TGTGCCAGCAGTTTAGTGGGGGGACAGGCCACCTACGAGCAGTACTTC
TRBJ1-1	TRBD1	.	TRBV7-3	CASSLVGPTGGSRDSEAFF	TGTGCCAGCAGCTTAGTAGGGCCCACAGGGGGCTCGAGGGACTCTGAAGCTTTCTTT
TRBJ2-3	TRBD2	.	TRBV20-1	CSAHPFSSGSTDTQYF	TGCAGTGCTCACCCCTTCTCTAGCGGGAGTACAGATACGCAGTATTTT
TRBJ2-5	.	.	TRBV5-1	CASSPGLPGETQYF	TGCGCCAGCAGCCCGGGCCTCCCGGGCGAGACCCAGTACTTC
TRBJ2-1	TRBD2	.	TRBV6-1	CASRAGGWDEQFF	TGTGCCAGCAGAGCGGGGGGTTGGGATGAGCAGTTCTTC
TRBJ2-7	.	.	TRBV6-1	CASRSFSYEQYF	TGTGCCAGCAGGTCATTCTCCTACGAGCAGTACTTC
TRBJ1-2	TRBD1	.	TRBV27	CASKTDRGDGYTF	TGTGCCAGCAAAACGGACAGGGGCGATGGCTACACCTTC
TRBJ2-3	.	.	TRBV20-1	CSAIRGTDTQYF	TGCAGTGCCATACGGGGCACAGATACGCAGTATTTT
TRBJ2-2	.	.	TRBV5-4	CASSLGNRDTGELFF	TGTGCCAGCAGCTTGGGCAATCGGGACACCGGGGAGCTGTTTTTT
TRBJ2-6	.	.	TRBV7-3	CASSPTNSGANVLTF	TGTGCCAGCAGCCCAACAAACTCTGGGGCCAACGTCCTGACTTTC
TRBJ2-5	.	many	TRBV20-1	CSAEVFGHLQETQYF	TGCAGTGCGGAGGTCTTCGGCCACCTCCAAGAGACCCAGTACTTC
TRBJ1-2	.	.	TRBV29-1	CSVAGLFNYGYTF	TGCAGCGTTGCAGGGCTCTTTAACTATGGCTACACCTTC
TRBJ2-7	TRBD2	.	TRBV29-1	CSVVEGGSRLVQYF	TGCAGCGTTGTTGAAGGCGGGAGTCGGTTGGTGCAGTACTTC